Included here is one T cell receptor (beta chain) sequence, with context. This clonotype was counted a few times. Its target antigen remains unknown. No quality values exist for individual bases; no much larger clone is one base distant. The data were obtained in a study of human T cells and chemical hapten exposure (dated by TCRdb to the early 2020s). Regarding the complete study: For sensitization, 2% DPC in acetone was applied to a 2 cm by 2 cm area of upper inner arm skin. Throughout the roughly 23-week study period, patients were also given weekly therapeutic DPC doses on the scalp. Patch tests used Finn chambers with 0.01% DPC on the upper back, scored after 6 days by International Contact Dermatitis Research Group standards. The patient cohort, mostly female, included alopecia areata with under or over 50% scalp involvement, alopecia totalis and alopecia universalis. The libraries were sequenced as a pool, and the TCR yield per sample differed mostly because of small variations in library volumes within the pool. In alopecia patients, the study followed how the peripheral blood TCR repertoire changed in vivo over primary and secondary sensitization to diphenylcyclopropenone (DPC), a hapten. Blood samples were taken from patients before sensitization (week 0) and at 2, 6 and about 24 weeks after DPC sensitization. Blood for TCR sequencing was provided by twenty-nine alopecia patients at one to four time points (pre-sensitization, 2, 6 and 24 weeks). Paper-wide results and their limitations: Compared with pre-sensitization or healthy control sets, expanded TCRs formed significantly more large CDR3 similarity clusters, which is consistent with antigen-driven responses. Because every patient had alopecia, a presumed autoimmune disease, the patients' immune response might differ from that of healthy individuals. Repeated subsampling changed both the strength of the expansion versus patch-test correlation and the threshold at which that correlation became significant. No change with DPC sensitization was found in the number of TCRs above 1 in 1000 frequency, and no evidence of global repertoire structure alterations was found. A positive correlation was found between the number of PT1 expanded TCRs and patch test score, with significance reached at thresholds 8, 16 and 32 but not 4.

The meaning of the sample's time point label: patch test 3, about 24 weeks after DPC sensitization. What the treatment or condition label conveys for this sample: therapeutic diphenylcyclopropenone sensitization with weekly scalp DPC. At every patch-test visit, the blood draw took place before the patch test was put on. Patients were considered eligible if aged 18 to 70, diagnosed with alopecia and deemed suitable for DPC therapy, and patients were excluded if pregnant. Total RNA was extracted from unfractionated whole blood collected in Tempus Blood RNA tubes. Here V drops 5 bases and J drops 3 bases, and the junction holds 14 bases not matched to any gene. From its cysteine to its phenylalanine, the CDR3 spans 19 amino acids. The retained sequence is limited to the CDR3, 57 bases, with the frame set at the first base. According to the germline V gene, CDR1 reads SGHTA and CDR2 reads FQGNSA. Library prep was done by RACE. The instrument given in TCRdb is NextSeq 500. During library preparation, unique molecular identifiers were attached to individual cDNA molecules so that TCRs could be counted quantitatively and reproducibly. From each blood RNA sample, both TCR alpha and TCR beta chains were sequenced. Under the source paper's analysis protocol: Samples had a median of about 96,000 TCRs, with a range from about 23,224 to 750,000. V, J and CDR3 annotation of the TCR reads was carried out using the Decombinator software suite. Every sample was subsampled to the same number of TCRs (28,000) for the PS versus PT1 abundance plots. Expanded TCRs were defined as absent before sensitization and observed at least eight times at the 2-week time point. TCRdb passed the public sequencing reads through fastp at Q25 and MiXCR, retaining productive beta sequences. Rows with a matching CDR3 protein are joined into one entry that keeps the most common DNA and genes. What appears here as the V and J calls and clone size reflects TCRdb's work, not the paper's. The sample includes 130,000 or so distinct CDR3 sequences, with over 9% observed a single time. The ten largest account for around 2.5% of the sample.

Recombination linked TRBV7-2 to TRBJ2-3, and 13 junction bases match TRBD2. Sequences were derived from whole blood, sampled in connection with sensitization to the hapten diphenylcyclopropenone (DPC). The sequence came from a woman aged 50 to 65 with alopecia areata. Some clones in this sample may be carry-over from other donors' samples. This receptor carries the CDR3 CASSPGLAGERYGTDTQYF. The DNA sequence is TGTGCCAGCAGCCCCGGACTAGCGGGAGAACGTTACGGGACAGATACGCAGTATTTT.